Shown below are 26 T cell receptor beta chains from a single sample sequenced in a study of cytomegalovirus exposure and HLA in healthy donors. The PCR contained 60 Vbeta and 13 Jbeta primers. Method: immunoSEQ multiplex PCR; TCRdb's copy keeps in-frame clones and lacks some. With 100,000 to 150,000 clones in the sample, the ten largest clones hold 1.5% to 2%. The sample taken for sequencing was PBMCs. All receptors come from a woman aged 40 to 49 in good health and CMV-seropositive.

This chain links TRBV11-2 with TRBJ2-5; TRBD2 might be the D (6 bases). The J call could be wrong; TRBJ2-7 is a better fit for the DNA end. This CDR3 comprises 14 residues. CDR1 SGHAT and CDR2 FQNNGV come from the germline V gene. The CDR3 bases are TGTGCCAGCAGCGCTGGGCGGGGAGCCTACGAGCAGTACTTC. It is translated as CASSAGRGAYEQYF.

This chain links TRBV7-8 with TRBJ1-5; D might be TRBD1 (5 bases). V lost 0 bases, J lost 6 bases, and 9 bases lay in between. The CDR3 is 14 residues long. The germline CDR1 and CDR2 sequences are SGHVS and FQNEAQ. CDR3 nucleotide sequence: TGTGCCAGCAGCTTAGCAGGACAATTTCAGCCCCAGCATTTT. Protein: CASSLAGQFQPQHF.

The J gene is TRBJ2-1, the V gene TRBV27, with 8 bases lining up with TRBD2. J gave up 15 bases and V 6 bases, and 7 bases lay outside the gene matches. The CDR3 spans 11 residues. Germline loops: CDR1 MNHEY, CDR2 SMNVEV (reference sequence). CDR3 DNA: TGTGCCAGCAGCACCGGGACTAGAGGGTTCTTC. Translation gives CASSTGTRGFF.

This chain uses TRBV19 with TRBJ1-3; no firm D call. Germline CDR1 is LNHDA and CDR2 is SQIVND (reference sequence). The CDR3 totals 14 residues. The germline V and J ends were trimmed by 6 bases and 0 bases, with 9 bases remaining between them. The CDR3: CASRGGNSGNTIYF. The CDR3 coding sequence is TGTGCCAGTAGAGGCGGAAACTCTGGAAACACCATATATTTT.

This chain links TRBV5-4 with TRBJ1-1, with 7 positions matching TRBD1. With 4 bases clipped from V and 5 bases from J, the junction kept 11 bases outside the gene matches. This CDR3 comprises 15 residues. Looked up from germline, CDR1 is SGHNT and CDR2 is YYREEE (reference sequence). CDR3 sequence (DNA): TGTGCCAGCAGCCACCCACAGGGGCCGGGGACTGAAGCTTTCTTT. Amino acids: CASSHPQGPGTEAFF. Variable domain in full (rest from reference TRBV5-4 and TRBJ1-1): ETGVTQSPTHLIKTRGQQVTLRCSSQSGHNTVSWYQQALGQGPQFIFQYYREEENGRGNFPPRFSGLQFPNYSSELNVNALELDDSALYLCASSHPQGPGTEAFFGQGTRLTVV.

The chain employs TRBV7-2 and TRBJ1-5; 10 bases align to TRBD1. The CDR3 extends over 18 amino acids. With 1 base clipped from V and 2 bases from J, the junction kept 8 bases outside the gene matches. CDR1 is SGHTA and CDR2 is FQGNSA in the germline V gene. The chain's CDR3 is CASSLGWDRGRGNQPQHF. The CDR3 DNA reads TGTGCCAGCAGCTTAGGGTGGGACAGGGGTAGGGGCAATCAGCCCCAGCATTTT.

V is TRBV13 and J is TRBJ2-5; TRBD2 might be the D (6 bases). V lost 1 base and J lost 5, with 8 bases in between. The CDR3 has 13 amino acids. Germline lookup yields CDR1 PRHDT and CDR2 FYEKMQ (reference sequence). CDR3 nucleotides: TGTGCCAGCAGCTTAGAGGGGAGGGAGACCCAGTACTTC. Its translation is CASSLEGRETQYF.

The chain couples TRBV21-1 to TRBJ1-1; the table gives TRBD1 as D, unverified against the DNA. TRBV21-1 corresponds to a pseudogene. The CDR3 totals 18 residues. The CDR3 bases are TGTGCCAGCAACAAGAAGGGACAGGGGGCCGTTATGGAAACTGAAGCTTTCTTT. It encodes CASNKKGQGAVMETEAFF.

This rearrangement joins TRBV19 to TRBJ2-1, with 8 nucleotides matching TRBD2. The ends lost 2 bases at V and 0 bases at J; junction bases unmatched: 12. Germline V gene data show CDR1 as LNHDA and CDR2 as SQIVND (reference sequence). The CDR3 runs 19 residues. Written as DNA, the CDR3 is TGTGCCAGTAGTATAAGAGTTTTAGCGGGGTCTAGCTCCTACAATGAGCAGTTCTTC. It yields the protein CASSIRVLAGSSSYNEQFF. Based on the CDR3 plus reference TRBV19 and TRBJ2-1, the full variable domain is DGGITQSPKYLFRKEGQNVTLSCEQNLNHDAMYWYRQDPGQGLRLIYYSQIVNDFQKGDIAEGYSVSREKKESFPLTVTSAQKNPTAFYLCASSIRVLAGSSSYNEQFFGPGTRLTVL.

The rearrangement uses TRBV27 and TRBJ2-1; D is unresolved. CDR3 length: 15 amino acids. Trimming stripped 5 bases from V and 0 bases from J, with 11 bases between. Germline CDR1 and CDR2: MNHEY and SMNVEV (reference sequence). The CDR3 DNA follows: TGTGCCAGCAGTGCCGAACGGAGCTCCTACAATGAGCAGTTCTTC. Translating gives CASSAERSSYNEQFF.

This chain joins TRBV5-4 and TRBJ2-7; 7 bases align to TRBD1. The germline CDR1 and CDR2 sequences are SGHNT and YYREEE (reference sequence). The CDR3 has 15 amino acids. With 2 bases clipped from V and 2 bases from J, the junction kept 7 bases outside the gene matches. CDR3 protein: CASSLRLTGPYEQYF. CDR3 in DNA: TGTGCCAGCAGCTTACGACTGACAGGGCCCTACGAGCAGTACTTC.

This chain links TRBV30 with TRBJ2-5, with D perhaps TRBD2 (6 bases). The germline V and J ends were trimmed by 4 bases and 4 bases, with 13 bases remaining between them. Per germline, CDR1 GTSNPN and CDR2 SVGIG (reference sequence). The length of the CDR3 is 13 residues. For the CDR3, the DNA is TGTGCCTGGAAGGAAAGCGGGCGAGAGACCCAGTACTTC. This codes for CAWKESGRETQYF.

The genes are TRBV11-2 and TRBJ2-1; perhaps TRBD1 as D (5 bases). Trimming left V 5 bases short and J 13 bases short, with 18 bases between. CDR1 SGHAT and CDR2 FQNNGV come from the germline V gene. CDR3 size: 13 residues. The chain's CDR3 is CASSPSLSRGQFF. DNA for the CDR3: TGTGCCAGCAGCCCCTCCCTTAGTAGGGGTCAGTTCTTC.

The J gene is TRBJ2-7, the V gene TRBV9, with 8 bases matching TRBD2. Unmatched junction bases numbered 10, after V lost 4 bases and J lost 4 bases. Germline V gene sequence: CDR1 SGDLS, CDR2 YYNGEE. CDR3 length: 15 residues. DNA of the CDR3: TGTGCCAGCAGCTCCGCCGGGGGGGCATCTTACGAGCAGTACTTC. This translates into CASSSAGGASYEQYF. Filled out from reference TRBV9 and TRBJ2-7, the complete variable domain reads DSGVTQTPKHLITATGQRVTLRCSPRSGDLSVYWYQQSLDQGLQFLIQYYNGEERAKGNILERFSAQQFPDLHSELNLSSLELGDSALYFCASSSAGGASYEQYFGPGTRLTVT.

This chain links TRBV25-1 with TRBJ1-3, with D maybe TRBD1 (6 bases). Per germline, CDR1 MGHDK and CDR2 SYGVNS. V was cut by 3 bases and J by 2 bases, with 14 bases left in between. The CDR3 sequence is 16 residues long. The CDR3 DNA is TGTGCCAGCAGTGATCCTGCTACAGGGCCTGGAAACACCATATATTTT. Its protein is CASSDPATGPGNTIYF.

The rearrangement links TRBV27 to TRBJ2-4; a weak D match, TRBD1 (5 bases). V was shortened by 7 bases and J by 5 bases, with 12 bases between the two germline ends. This CDR3 is 13 amino acids long. CDR1 and CDR2 (germline): MNHEY, SMNVEV (reference sequence). CDR3 residues: CASKGSGQNIQYF. CDR3 DNA: TGTGCCAGCAAGGGGTCAGGGCAAAACATTCAGTACTTC.

The rearrangement links TRBV5-5 to TRBJ2-7; D gene ambiguous. V gave up 4 bases and J gave up 7 bases, with 18 bases separating them. The V gene's germline CDR1 is SGHKS and CDR2 YYEKEE (reference sequence). The CDR3 contains 14 residues. CDR3 bases: TGTGCCAGCAGCCGATCTCTACTTAAGATGGAGCAGTACTTC. Translation gives CASSRSLLKMEQYF.

The chain has TRBV7-2 and TRBJ2-3, with 9 positions matching TRBD2. The CDR3 is 17 residues long. The germline CDR1 and CDR2 sequences are SGHTA and FQGNSA. Trimming took 4 bases from V and 1 from J; bases not matched to a gene: 9. In DNA, the CDR3 is TGTGCCAGCAGCTGGGTGGGTCTAGCGGGGCGCACAGATACGCAGTATTTT. Its protein product is CASSWVGLAGRTDTQYF.

This chain's CDR3 is CATSGAGRSYEQYF. The CDR3 DNA follows: TGTGCCACCAGCGGAGCGGGAAGGTCCTACGAGCAGTACTTC. The V gene is TRBV15, the J gene TRBJ2-7, with 7 bases fitting TRBD2. Trimming at V came to 5 bases and at J to 1 base, leaving 5 bases not matched to a gene. Germline CDR1 is LNHNV and CDR2 is YYDKDF (reference sequence). This CDR3 contains 14 residues.

The CDR3 is CASRTQGSGNTIYF. The CDR3, as DNA: TGTGCCAGCAGAACACAGGGCTCTGGAAACACCATATATTTT. The chain uses TRBV6-6 and TRBJ1-3; D is possibly TRBD1 (6 bases). Trimming removed 6 bases at V and 0 bases at J, with 9 bases between. Germline V gene data show CDR1 as MNHNY and CDR2 as SVGAGI (reference sequence). This CDR3 is built from 14 residues.

The J gene is TRBJ1-1, the V gene TRBV20-1, with unresolved D. V was trimmed by 5 bases and J by 8 bases, leaving 12 bases between them. The CDR3 is made up of 11 amino acids. CDR1 is DFQATT, CDR2 SNEGSKA, per germline (reference sequence). CDR3 sequence: CSAGRDPEAFF. CDR3 sequence (DNA): TGCAGTGCTGGCCGGGATCCAGAAGCTTTCTTT.

The rearrangement links TRBV28 to TRBJ2-7; D might be TRBD2 (6 bases). The CDR3 runs 18 residues. CDR1 is MDHEN, CDR2 SYDVKM, per germline. Trimming left V 8 bases short and J 1 base short, with 27 bases between. The CDR3 reads CASRTLRDRGLWSYEQYF. CDR3 sequence (DNA): TGTGCCAGCCGGACTTTGCGGGATCGAGGTTTATGGTCCTACGAGCAGTACTTC.

The chain recombines TRBV4-3 with TRBJ2-5, with D uncertain. CDR3 length equals 14 residues. CDR1 and CDR2 from the germline V gene are LGHNA and YSLEER. Between the trimmed V and J ends, which lost 1 base and 4 bases, there was a span of 10 bases. The CDR3 protein is CASSQVDKPETQYF. The DNA of the CDR3 is TGCGCCAGCAGCCAAGTTGACAAGCCAGAGACCCAGTACTTC.

The CDR3 here is CASNVPGQGRNEKLFF. CDR3 in DNA: TGTGCCAGTAACGTACCTGGACAGGGAAGAAATGAAAAACTGTTTTTT. The rearrangement links TRBV19 to TRBJ1-4; 8 bases match TRBD1. CDR3 length: 16 amino acids. Germline trimming cut 7 bases from V and 5 bases from J; bases unmatched to any gene: 12. Germline CDR1 and CDR2: LNHDA and SQIVND (reference sequence). Complete variable domain (other parts from reference TRBV19 and TRBJ1-4): DGGITQSPKYLFRKEGQNVTLSCEQNLNHDAMYWYRQDPGQGLRLIYYSQIVNDFQKGDIAEGYSVSREKKESFPLTVTSAQKNPTAFYLCASNVPGQGRNEKLFFGSGTQLSVL.

This chain links TRBV13 with TRBJ2-5; 11 bases agree with TRBD2. Germline lookup yields CDR1 PRHDT and CDR2 FYEKMQ (reference sequence). The CDR3 runs 16 residues. V shed 4 bases and J 6 bases; nucleotides not matched to a gene: 10. The CDR3 nucleotides are TGTGCCAGCAGCTCAGGGACTAGCGGAGAGGTAAAGACCCAGTACTTC. Protein: CASSSGTSGEVKTQYF.

The chain links TRBV12-5 to TRBJ2-2; tentatively, D is TRBD2 (7 bases). V dropped 0 bases and J dropped 5 bases, with 16 bases sitting between them. Looked up from germline, CDR1 is LGHNT and CDR2 is FRNRAP. The CDR3 is made up of 17 amino acids. CDR3 residues: CASGLVLGGGWTGELFF. CDR3 nucleotides: TGTGCTAGTGGTTTGGTCCTAGGGGGAGGGTGGACCGGGGAGCTGTTTTTT.